The rows below give T cell receptor beta chains drawn from one sample of a study of cytomegalovirus exposure and HLA in healthy donors. Using immunoSEQ multiplex PCR, the repertoire was profiled, and TCRdb retains in-frame clones only, with some absent. Of some 120,000 clones in the sample, roughly 68% were seen once. The source material was PBMCs. These receptor sequences come from a woman in her twenties or thirties in good health and CMV-seronegative. Each CDR3 is given with its conserved first and last residue.

>TRBJ2-1|TRBV7-3|15
CASSFDRGPQGGQFF
>TRBJ2-1|TRBV6-5|12
CASSHSGAEQFF
>TRBJ1-1|TRBV5-6|14
CASRFGQGWTEAFF
>TRBJ1-1|TRBV2|13
CASSGAMNTEAFF
>TRBJ2-7|TRBV7-9|16
CASSFRGGSHPYEQYF
>TRBJ1-3|TRBV28|15
CASSPGQVGGNTIYF
>TRBJ1-1|TRBV18|14
CASSPITGDTEAFF
>TRBJ1-4|TRBV19|14
CASSRDRENEKLFF
>TRBJ2-1|TRBV5-1|16
CASSFSGVRRWNEQFF
>TRBJ2-1|TRBV2|13
CASSEQSYNEQFF
>TRBJ2-2|TRBV7-7|14
CASSGLASTGELFF
>TRBJ2-5|TRBV4-1|15
CASSQQQGPSETQYF
>TRBJ2-5|TRBV4-2|17
CASSRETTTSGQETQYF
>TRBJ1-2|TRBV6-5|14
CASSYAGQVYGYTF
>TRBJ2-2|TRBV7-8|17
CASSRSPGEIGAGELFF
>TRBJ2-7|TRBV4-2|14
CASSQSSGRYEQYF
>TRBJ1-5|TRBV7-2|14
CASSPRQGGQPQHF
>TRBJ1-4|TRBV6-1|13
CASSVSANEKLFF
>TRBJ2-1|TRBV6-4|13
CASSPGNNNEQFF